This T cell receptor beta chain was documented in a study of beta chain features in type 1 diabetes. Study findings and constraints: Among all four CD4+ subsets, Type 1 diabetes patients had TCRB CDR3s that were moderately but significantly shorter. The VDJ junctions of type 1 diabetes patients carried fewer insertions and more deletions.

TCRB transcripts that were expressed got sequenced, as all of the isolated RNA had been reverse transcribed. Repertoires were generated with immunoSEQ multiplex PCR, while TCRdb's copy carries only in-frame clones and drops some. The sample consists of approximately 15,000 clones, approximately 76% of them appearing once. In all sorted populations, purity surpassed 95%. As regards this clone: What it recognizes is unknown.

V lost 5 bases to trimming and J lost 0 bases; unmatched junction nucleotides: 11. The length of the CDR3 is 17 residues. Germline V gene sequence: CDR1 SGHVS, CDR2 FQNEAQ. J is TRBJ2-3 and V is TRBV7-8; 7 nucleotides align to TRBD1. Input material: stem cell memory CD4+ T cells from blood. The receptor was isolated from a woman aged 18-35 years with type 1 diabetes. The CDR3 region is CASSHRDRKSSTDTQYF. CDR3 DNA: TGTGCCAGCAGCCACCGGGACAGAAAATCTAGCACAGATACGCAGTATTTT. Full variable domain (missing parts from reference TRBV7-8 and TRBJ2-3): GAGVSQSPRYKVAKRGQDVALRCDPISGHVSLFWYQQALGQGPEFLTYFQNEAQLDKSGLPSDRFFAERPEGSVSTLKIQRTQQEDSAVYLCASSHRDRKSSTDTQYFGPGTRLTVL.